The clone carrying this T cell receptor (beta chain) was observed once. Sequencing used immunoSEQ multiplex PCR; TCRdb keeps in-frame clones, though not all of them. The sample records approximately 200,000 clones, 70% to 90% being singletons. Trimming pared 5 bases from V and 1 base from J, leaving 5 bases between. CDR1 is GTSNPN, CDR2 SVGIG, per germline (reference sequence). This CDR3 spans 11 amino acids. This sample is drawn from a study of T cell responses to AZD1222 COVID-19 vaccine. The chain has TRBV30 and TRBJ1-1; D is unclear. This TCR was recovered from an adult in good health. The source was peripheral blood, collected on day 0 of AZD1222 vaccination. DNA of the CDR3: TGTGCCTGGTTGGGGAACACTGAAGCTTTCTTT. Protein: CAWLGNTEAFF. Full variable domain (rest looked up from reference TRBV30 and TRBJ1-1): SQTIHQWPATLVQPVGSPLSLECTVEGTSNPNLYWYRQAAGRGLQLLFYSVGIGQISSEVPQNLSASRPQDRQFILSSKKLLLSDSGFYLCAWLGNTEAFFGQGTRLTVV.